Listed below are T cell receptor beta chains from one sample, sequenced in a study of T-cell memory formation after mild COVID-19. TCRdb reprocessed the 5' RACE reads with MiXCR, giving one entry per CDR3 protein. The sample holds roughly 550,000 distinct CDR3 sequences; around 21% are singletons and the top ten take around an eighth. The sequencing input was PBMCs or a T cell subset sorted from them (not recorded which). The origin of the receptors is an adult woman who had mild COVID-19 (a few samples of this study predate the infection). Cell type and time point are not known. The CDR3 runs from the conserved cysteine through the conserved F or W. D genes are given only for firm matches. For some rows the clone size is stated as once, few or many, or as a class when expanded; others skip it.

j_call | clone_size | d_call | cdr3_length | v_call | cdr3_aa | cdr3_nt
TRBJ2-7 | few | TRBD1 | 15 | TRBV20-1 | CSARAYLQGAYEQYF | TGCAGTGCTAGAGCTTACCTACAGGGGGCATACGAGCAGTACTTC
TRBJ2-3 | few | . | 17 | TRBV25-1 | CASSELGSLGVTDTQYF | TGTGCCAGCAGTGAATTGGGCAGCCTGGGCGTCACAGATACGCAGTATTTT
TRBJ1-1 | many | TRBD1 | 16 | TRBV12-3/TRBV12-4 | CASRHGQGALNTEAFF | TGTGCCAGCAGACACGGACAGGGGGCGTTGAACACTGAAGCTTTCTTT
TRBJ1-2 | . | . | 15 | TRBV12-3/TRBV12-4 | CASSSRGQMNYGYTF | TGTGCCAGCAGTTCCCGGGGGCAGATGAACTATGGCTACACCTTC
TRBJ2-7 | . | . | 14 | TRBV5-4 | CASSSQHGSYEQYF | TGTGCCAGCAGCTCACAGCATGGCTCCTACGAGCAGTACTTC
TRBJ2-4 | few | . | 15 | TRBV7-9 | CASSAMGGAGNIQYF | TGTGCCAGCAGCGCGATGGGGGGAGCGGGAAACATTCAGTACTTC
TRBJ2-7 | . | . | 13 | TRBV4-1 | CASSQDRNYEQYF | TGCGCCAGCAGCCAAGATAGGAACTACGAGCAGTACTTC
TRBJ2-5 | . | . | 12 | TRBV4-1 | CASSQPGGTQYF | TGCGCCAGCAGCCAGCCCGGAGGGACCCAGTACTTC
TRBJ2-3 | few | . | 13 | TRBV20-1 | CSAHPTGVDTQYF | TGCAGTGCCCACCCGACGGGAGTAGATACGCAGTATTTT
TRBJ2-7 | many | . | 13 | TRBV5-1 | CASSPELVYEQYF | TGCGCCAGCAGTCCAGAACTCGTCTACGAGCAGTACTTC
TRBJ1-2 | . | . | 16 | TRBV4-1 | CASSPSSQGKAYGYTF | TGCGCCAGCAGCCCGTCCAGCCAGGGTAAGGCCTATGGCTACACCTTC
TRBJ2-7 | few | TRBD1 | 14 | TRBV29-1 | CSVEVTGKGYEQYF | TGCAGCGTTGAAGTGACAGGGAAAGGCTACGAGCAGTACTTC
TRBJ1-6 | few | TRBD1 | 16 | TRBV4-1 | CASSHAGTGSFSPLHF | TGCGCCAGCAGCCATGCCGGGACAGGGTCTTTCTCACCCCTCCACTTT
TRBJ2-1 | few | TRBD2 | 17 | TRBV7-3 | CASSLLPSGSSHNEQFF | TGTGCCAGCAGCTTACTTCCTAGCGGGAGTTCCCACAATGAGCAGTTCTTC
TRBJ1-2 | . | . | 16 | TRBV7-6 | CASSLEVGVRDYGYTF | TGTGCCAGCAGCTTAGAGGTTGGGGTTAGAGACTATGGCTACACCTTC
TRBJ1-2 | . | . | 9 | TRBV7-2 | CASSQNYTF | TGTGCCAGCAGCCAAAACTACACCTTC
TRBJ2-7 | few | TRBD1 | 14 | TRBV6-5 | CASSLTGLGYEQYF | TGTGCCAGCAGTTTGACAGGGCTTGGATACGAGCAGTACTTC
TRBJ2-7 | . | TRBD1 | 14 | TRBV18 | CASSPKTGTYEQYF | TGTGCCAGCTCACCGAAGACAGGGACCTACGAGCAGTACTTC
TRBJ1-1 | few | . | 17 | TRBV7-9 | CASTLSQGALGNTEAFF | TGTGCCAGCACCCTCTCCCAGGGAGCCCTGGGGAACACTGAAGCTTTCTTT
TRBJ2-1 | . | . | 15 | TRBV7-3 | CASSIWESSYNEQFF | TGTGCCAGCAGCATTTGGGAGAGCTCCTACAATGAGCAGTTCTTC
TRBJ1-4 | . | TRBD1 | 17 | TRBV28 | CASSSLPADRGLEKLFF | TGTGCCAGCAGTTCATTACCGGCGGACAGGGGTCTTGAAAAACTGTTTTTT
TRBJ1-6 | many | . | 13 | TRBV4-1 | CASSQDRGTPLHF | TGCGCCAGCAGCCAAGACAGGGGTACACCCCTCCACTTT
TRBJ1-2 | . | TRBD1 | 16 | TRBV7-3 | CASAGPRDRGYYGYTF | TGTGCCAGCGCTGGGCCCAGGGACAGGGGATACTATGGCTACACCTTC
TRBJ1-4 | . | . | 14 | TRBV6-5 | CASRPSGSNEKLFF | TGTGCCAGCAGGCCTTCAGGGAGTAATGAAAAACTGTTTTTT
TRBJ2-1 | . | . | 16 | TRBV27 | CASSFKLQQGGNEQFF | TGTGCCAGCAGTTTTAAGTTGCAGCAAGGTGGGAATGAGCAGTTCTTC
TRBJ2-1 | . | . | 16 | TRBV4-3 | CASSQDPAGLVNEQFF | TGCGCCAGCAGCCAAGATCCGGCGGGACTGGTCAATGAGCAGTTCTTC
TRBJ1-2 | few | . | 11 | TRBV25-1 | CASSEIYGYTF | TGTGCCAGCAGTGAGATCTATGGCTACACCTTC
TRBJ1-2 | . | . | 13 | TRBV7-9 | CASSLSANYGYTF | TGTGCCAGCAGCTTATCGGCCAACTATGGCTACACCTTC
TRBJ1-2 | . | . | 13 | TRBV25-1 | CASSEQGTYGYTF | TGTGCCAGCAGTGAGCAGGGGACCTATGGCTACACCTTC
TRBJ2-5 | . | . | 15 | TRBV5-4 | CASSLEAVSGETQYF | TGTGCCAGCAGCTTGGAAGCCGTGAGCGGAGAGACCCAGTACTTC
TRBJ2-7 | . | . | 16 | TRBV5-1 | CASSLSGGGHSYEQYF | TGCGCCAGCAGCTTGTCTGGCGGGGGCCACTCCTACGAGCAGTACTTC
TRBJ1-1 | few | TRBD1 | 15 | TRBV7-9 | CASSLGWDRIPEAFF | TGTGCCAGCAGCTTAGGGTGGGACAGGATCCCTGAAGCTTTCTTT
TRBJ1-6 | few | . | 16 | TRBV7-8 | CASSSLSVRVHSPLHF | TGTGCCAGCAGCTCTCTGTCGGTTAGGGTTCATTCACCCCTCCACTTT
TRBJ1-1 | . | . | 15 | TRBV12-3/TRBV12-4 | CASTPRNRAGAEAFF | TGTGCCAGCACCCCTCGAAACAGGGCCGGGGCTGAAGCTTTCTTT
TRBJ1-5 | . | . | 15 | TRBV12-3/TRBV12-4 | CASSLEGRGNQPQHF | TGTGCCAGCAGTTTAGAGGGCAGGGGAAATCAGCCCCAGCATTTT
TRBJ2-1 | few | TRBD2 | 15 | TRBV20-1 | CSARDGTSGGRRQFF | TGCAGTGCTAGAGACGGGACTAGCGGGGGGCGGAGGCAGTTCTTC
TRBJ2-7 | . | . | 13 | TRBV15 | CATSRRGGGEQYF | TGTGCCACCAGCAGGCGAGGAGGGGGCGAGCAGTACTTC
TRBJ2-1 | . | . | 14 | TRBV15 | CATSRAGRKNEQFF | TGTGCCACCAGCAGAGCCGGGCGGAAAAATGAGCAGTTCTTC
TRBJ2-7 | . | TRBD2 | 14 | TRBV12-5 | CASGGLAGIYEQYF | TGTGCTAGTGGGGGACTAGCGGGGATCTACGAGCAGTACTTC
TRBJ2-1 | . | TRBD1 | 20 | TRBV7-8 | CASSLVYITGTGGSYNEQFF | TGTGCCAGCAGCTTAGTATATATTACCGGGACAGGGGGCTCGTACAATGAGCAGTTCTTC
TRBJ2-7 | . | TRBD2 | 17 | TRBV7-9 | CASSLSVGERDLYEQYF | TGTGCCAGCAGCTTATCTGTAGGAGAGCGGGATTTATACGAGCAGTACTTC
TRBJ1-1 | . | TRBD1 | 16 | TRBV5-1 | CASSSGGGAFKAAAFF | TGCGCCAGCAGCTCGGGAGGGGGCGCGTTTAAAGCGGCAGCTTTCTTT
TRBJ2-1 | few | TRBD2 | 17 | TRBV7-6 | CASSLGTSGGHYNEQFF | TGTGCCAGCAGCTTGGGGACTAGCGGGGGGCATTACAATGAGCAGTTCTTC
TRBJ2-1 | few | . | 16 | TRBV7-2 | CASSLVLASSYNEQFF | TGTGCCAGCAGCTTAGTGTTGGCGAGCTCCTACAATGAGCAGTTCTTC
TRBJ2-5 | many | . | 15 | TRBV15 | CATSRDPGPQETQYF | TGTGCCACCAGCAGAGATCCGGGACCCCAAGAGACCCAGTACTTC
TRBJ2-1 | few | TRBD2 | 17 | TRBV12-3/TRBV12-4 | CASLPAGLATSYNEQFF | TGTGCCAGCCTTCCGGCGGGACTAGCGACCAGCTACAATGAGCAGTTCTTC